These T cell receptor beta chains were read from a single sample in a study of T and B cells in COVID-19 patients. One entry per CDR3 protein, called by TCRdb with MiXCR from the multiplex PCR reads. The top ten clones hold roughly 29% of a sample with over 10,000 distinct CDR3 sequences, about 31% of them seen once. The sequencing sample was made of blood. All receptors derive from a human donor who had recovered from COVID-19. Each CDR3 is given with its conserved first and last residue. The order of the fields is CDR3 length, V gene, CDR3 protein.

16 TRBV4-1 CASSQGRARSKNIQYF
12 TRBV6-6 CASSQGWEKLFF
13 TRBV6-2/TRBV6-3 CASSYPRQGSQHF
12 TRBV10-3 CAISYGQAEAFF
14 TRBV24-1 CATSDLWKGNEQFF
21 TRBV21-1 CASSKARKRSGRAFNGETQHF
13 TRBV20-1 CSAREGTQRAQYF
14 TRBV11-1 CASSPPLPSYEQYF
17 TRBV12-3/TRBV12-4 CASSFNLVSSGRDTQYF
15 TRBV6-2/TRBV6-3 CASSDGTRSYNEQFF
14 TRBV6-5 CATIMAGGRAEAFF
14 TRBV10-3 CAISELGLSYEQYF